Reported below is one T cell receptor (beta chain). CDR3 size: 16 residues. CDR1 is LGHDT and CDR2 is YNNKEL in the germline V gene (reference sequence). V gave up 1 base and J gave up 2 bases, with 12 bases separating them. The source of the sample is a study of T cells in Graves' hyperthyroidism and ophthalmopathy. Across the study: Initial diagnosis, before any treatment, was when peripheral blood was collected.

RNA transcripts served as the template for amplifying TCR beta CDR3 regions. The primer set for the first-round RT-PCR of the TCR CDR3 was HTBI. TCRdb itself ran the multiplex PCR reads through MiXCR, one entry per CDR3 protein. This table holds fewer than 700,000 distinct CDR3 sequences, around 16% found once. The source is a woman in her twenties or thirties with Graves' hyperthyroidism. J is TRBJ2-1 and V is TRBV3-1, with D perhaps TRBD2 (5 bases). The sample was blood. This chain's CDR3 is CASSQGLRVPYNEQFF. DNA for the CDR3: TGTGCCAGCAGCCAAGGGCTGCGGGTTCCCTACAATGAGCAGTTCTTC.